A selection of T cell receptor beta chains follows, all from one sample in a study of blood T cell repertoires in COVID-19. Clones were read by immunoSEQ multiplex PCR, and TCRdb kept only the in-frame ones, dropping some. Of a few hundred thousand clones listed, 92% are singletons. Sequencing used PBMCs or T cells enriched from blood (not recorded which). These receptors all come from a woman aged 30 to 39 who had recovered from COVID-19. The CDR3 runs from the conserved cysteine through the conserved F or W.

J gene,V gene,CDR3 protein
TRBJ2-3,TRBV4-3,CASSQDRGATDTQYF
TRBJ1-6,TRBV10-3,CAARTDNNNSPLHF
TRBJ2-7,TRBV3-1/TRBV3-2,CASSQPGGSNEQYF
TRBJ1-4,TRBV4-2,CASSRDGTGNEKLFF
TRBJ1-5,TRBV24-1,CATSGTGTGGRNQPQHF
TRBJ2-5,TRBV7-9,CASSRGVAGPGETQYF
TRBJ2-1,TRBV27,CASSMNSVLEQFF
TRBJ2-6,TRBV6-2/TRBV6-3,CASSYSIGGLTF
TRBJ2-7,TRBV11-2,CASSPRLGQTEPHEQYF
TRBJ1-1,TRBV3-1/TRBV3-2,CASSLTALMNTEAFF
TRBJ2-1,TRBV7-9,CASILYPPTGKSYNEQFF
TRBJ1-3,TRBV9,CASSPRTGYSGNTIYF
TRBJ2-7,TRBV28,CASSLFLAGSYEQYF
TRBJ2-7,TRBV7-9,CASSLREVEGASYEQYF
TRBJ1-6,TRBV7-2,CASTQGVTYNSPLHF
TRBJ2-2,TRBV7-2,CASSVLRLNTGELFF
TRBJ1-5,TRBV12-3/TRBV12-4,CASTPGTIQHF
TRBJ1-1,TRBV4-1,CASSQLQGKGEAFF
TRBJ2-3,TRBV2,CASTRRLAVLTGDTQYF
TRBJ1-1,TRBV6-5,CASRYRGGTEAFF
TRBJ2-2,TRBV9,CASSQTGTGGPGELFF
TRBJ2-2,TRBV7-7,CASSLRSIGNAGELFF
TRBJ1-2,TRBV10-3,CAIRGTGEFYTF
TRBJ2-5,TRBV28,CASSSGQQETQYF
TRBJ1-1,TRBV5-4,CASSTPTGSNTEAFF
TRBJ1-5,TRBV3-1/TRBV3-2,CAAGVGKQPQHF
TRBJ2-3,TRBV5-5,CASSSLDFWSGSDTQYF
TRBJ2-7,TRBV19,CASSNSPGQGYEQYF
TRBJ1-1,TRBV21-1,CASSKPGWGENTEAFF
TRBJ2-7,TRBV19,CASSVAGGSHEQYF
TRBJ1-6,TRBV27,CASSLSLRGSYNSPLHF
TRBJ2-3,TRBV4-3,CASSRELAHGDTQYF
TRBJ1-2,TRBV4-1,CASSQVGGSRTEGYTF
TRBJ2-3,TRBV19,CASTPAGLRLDTQYF
TRBJ1-1,TRBV6-6,CASTTGGGTEAFF
TRBJ1-5,TRBV2,CASSEVYGDQPQHF
TRBJ2-5,TRBV18,CASSPEIETQYF
TRBJ1-1,TRBV6-2/TRBV6-3,CASSYSAGGVDTEAFF
TRBJ1-5,TRBV2,CASRTGERQPQHF
TRBJ2-7,TRBV28,CASNLGGGREQYF
TRBJ2-1,TRBV7-9,CASSSSGGYNEQFF
TRBJ2-7,TRBV27,CASRGFSYEQYF
TRBJ2-4,TRBV5-1,CASSPGQGGKNIQYF
TRBJ2-1,TRBV27,CASLRSLEDNEQFF
TRBJ1-5,TRBV19,CASSRLVGSNQPQHF